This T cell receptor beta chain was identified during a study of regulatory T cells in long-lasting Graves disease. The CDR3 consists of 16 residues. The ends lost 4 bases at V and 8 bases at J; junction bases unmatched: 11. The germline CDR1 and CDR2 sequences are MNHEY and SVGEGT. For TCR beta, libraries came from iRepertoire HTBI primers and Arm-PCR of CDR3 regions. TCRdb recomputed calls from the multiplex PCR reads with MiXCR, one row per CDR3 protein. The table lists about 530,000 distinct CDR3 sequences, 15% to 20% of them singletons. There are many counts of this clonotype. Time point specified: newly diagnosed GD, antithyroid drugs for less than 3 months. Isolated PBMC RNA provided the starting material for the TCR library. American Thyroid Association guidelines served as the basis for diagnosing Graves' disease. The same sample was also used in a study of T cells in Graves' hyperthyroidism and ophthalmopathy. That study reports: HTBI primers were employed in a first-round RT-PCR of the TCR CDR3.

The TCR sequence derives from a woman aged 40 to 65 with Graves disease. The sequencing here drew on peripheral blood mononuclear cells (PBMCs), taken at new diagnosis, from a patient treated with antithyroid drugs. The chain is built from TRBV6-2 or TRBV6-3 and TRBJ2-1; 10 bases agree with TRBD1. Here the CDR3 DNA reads TGTGCCAGCAGTTTAGCCGGGACAGGGGAGTTTGATGAGCAGTTCTTC. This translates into CASSLAGTGEFDEQFF.